This is a list of T cell receptor beta chains from one sample in a study of shared clonotypes between healthy human individuals. The assay was immunoSEQ multiplex PCR, and TCRdb's table has in-frame clones only and misses some. The sample holds about 470,000 clones, 75% to 85% seen once. The material sequenced was PBMCs. The receptors derive from a woman in her thirties or forties in good health. Some clones in this sample may be carry-over from other donors' samples. Both conserved end residues are part of each CDR3. D genes are given only for firm matches. Clone size appears in some rows only: once, few, many, or a class for an expanded clone.

size	length	D	V	J	DNA	CDR3
-	14	-	TRBV30	TRBJ2-7	TGTGCCTGGAGCTGGCCCGGGGCAGCCTACGAGCAGTACTTC	CAWSWPGAAYEQYF
once	17	-	TRBV19	TRBJ2-2	TGTGCCAGTACCGGGACGGCGACTAGTTGGAGCACCGGGGAGCTGTTTTTT	CASTGTATSWSTGELFF
-	12	-	TRBV28	TRBJ2-7	TGTGCCAGCAGTTTGAGAAACTACGAGCAGTACTTC	CASSLRNYEQYF
-	14	TRBD2	TRBV12-5	TRBJ2-1	TGTGCTAGTCGGGCTAGCGGGAGTTACAATGAGCAGTTCTTC	CASRASGSYNEQFF
few	16	TRBD1	TRBV4-1	TRBJ2-2	TGCGCCAGCAGCCAATGGACAGGGGCCAACACCGGGGAGCTGTTTTTT	CASSQWTGANTGELFF
-	12	TRBD2	TRBV6-1	TRBJ2-5	TGTGCCAGCCTAGCGGAGCAAGAGACCCAGTACTTC	CASLAEQETQYF
-	13	-	TRBV28	TRBJ2-7	TGTGCCAGCACCGAGACAGCAAACCTTGAGCAGTACTTC	CASTETANLEQYF
-	13	-	TRBV9	TRBJ2-7	TGTGCCAGCAGCGTAGCAGGGGCGGCGGAGCAGTACTTC	CASSVAGAAEQYF
-	16	TRBD1	TRBV6-6	TRBJ1-1	TGTGCCAGCAGCTTGGGGACAGGGGTTGAGGACACTGAAGCTTTCTTT	CASSLGTGVEDTEAFF
-	14	TRBD1	TRBV28	TRBJ1-2	TGTGCCAGCAGCTCAGGGGGCACCAACTATGGCTACACCTTC	CASSSGGTNYGYTF
once	11	-	TRBV30	TRBJ2-7	TGTGCCTGGAGTGTAGGTGGCGAGCAGTACTTC	CAWSVGGEQYF
once	15	-	TRBV5-6	TRBJ2-2	TGTGCCAGCAGCTTGGGCCCCAGGGAGACCGGGGAGCTGTTTTTT	CASSLGPRETGELFF
once	15	-	TRBV21-1	TRBJ2-6	TGTGCCAGCAGCTTACAGGTTTCTGGGGCCAACGTCCTGACTTTC	CASSLQVSGANVLTF
-	10	-	TRBV20-1	TRBJ2-1	TGCAGTGCTACGAGGACCGAGCAGTTCTTC	CSATRTEQFF
-	17	-	TRBV18	TRBJ1-2	TGTGCCAGCTCACCACTTGGTTCTCTCCTGGACAGCCACGGCTACACCTTC	CASSPLGSLLDSHGYTF
few	15	-	TRBV5-4	TRBJ1-1	TGTGCCAGCAGCCTACGGAAGGAGATGAACACTGAAGCTTTCTTT	CASSLRKEMNTEAFF
-	16	TRBD1	TRBV5-1	TRBJ1-4	TGCGCCAGCAGCTTAGACAGGGGAATTCGAGGTGAAAAACTGTTTTTT	CASSLDRGIRGEKLFF
-	15	-	TRBV27	TRBJ2-6	TGTGCCAGCACTCTGGTCGGCTCTGGGGCCAACGTCCTGACTTTC	CASTLVGSGANVLTF
-	15	-	TRBV9	TRBJ2-2	TGTGCCAGCAGCGTAGGGGATACGAACACCGGGGAGCTGTTTTTT	CASSVGDTNTGELFF
-	13	-	TRBV11-3	TRBJ1-1	TGTGCCAGCAGCTTATTCGGGAACACTGAAGCTTTCTTT	CASSLFGNTEAFF
once	16	-	TRBV4-2	TRBJ1-6	TGTGCCAGCAGCCAAGCACCCGGGGTTTTGGGATCACCCCTCCACTTT	CASSQAPGVLGSPLHF
-	15	-	TRBV10-3	TRBJ2-3	TGTGCCATCAGCGAAGGACGGCCGGACACAGATACGCAGTATTTT	CAISEGRPDTDTQYF
-	16	TRBD2	TRBV5-4	TRBJ2-1	TGTGCCAGCAGTATGATAGCGGGAGGAAGCAACGATGAGCAGTTCTTC	CASSMIAGGSNDEQFF
once	15	TRBD1	TRBV29-1	TRBJ1-2	TGCAGCGTTGAAGATCGGTCACAGGGGGCTCGTGGCTACACCTTC	CSVEDRSQGARGYTF
-	16	TRBD2	TRBV11-2	TRBJ2-2	TGTGCCAGCGGGCTACTAGCGGGAGTTGTCTCCGGGGAGCTGTTTTTT	CASGLLAGVVSGELFF
-	14	TRBD2	TRBV5-5	TRBJ2-2	TGTGCCAGCACAGCGGGGTCGAACACCGGGGAGCTGTTTTTT	CASTAGSNTGELFF
-	15	-	TRBV28	TRBJ2-7	TGTGCCAGCAGTCCCCAGCGACAGGTTTTGGACGAGCAGTACTTC	CASSPQRQVLDEQYF
-	15	-	TRBV13	TRBJ1-2	TGTGCCAGCAGCTCCTATCAGAGACCCAACTATGGCTACACCTTC	CASSSYQRPNYGYTF
-	13	-	TRBV30	TRBJ1-6	TGTGCCTGGGCCACACAGGCAGCAACTCCCCTCCACTTT	CAWATQAATPLHF
-	13	TRBD1	TRBV25-1	TRBJ1-4	TGTGCCAGCGAGGACAGGGATAATGAAAAACTGTTTTTT	CASEDRDNEKLFF
-	15	-	TRBV19	TRBJ2-7	TGTGCCAGTAGTATAGTCCCGACGACAGGGAGGGAGCAGTACTTC	CASSIVPTTGREQYF
-	15	TRBD1	TRBV19	TRBJ1-1	TGTGCCAGTAGTATATCCCGGACAGGGGTCACTGAAGCTTTCTTT	CASSISRTGVTEAFF
-	15	-	TRBV4-3	TRBJ1-1	TGCGCCAGCAGCTCATCGCCAGGGGTGAACACTGAAGCTTTCTTT	CASSSSPGVNTEAFF
-	14	-	TRBV5-1	TRBJ2-7	TGCGCCAGCAGCGGGCAGCCTCCCCTCTACGAGCAGTACTTC	CASSGQPPLYEQYF
-	16	TRBD2	TRBV14	TRBJ2-5	TGTGCCAGCAGCCAAGACCTAGCGGGAGCCCCCGAGACCCAGTACTTC	CASSQDLAGAPETQYF
-	15	-	TRBV2	TRBJ1-4	TGTGCCAGCAGTGAATGGGGTCCAACTAATGAAAAACTGTTTTTT	CASSEWGPTNEKLFF
few	15	-	TRBV30	TRBJ1-1	TGTGCCTGGAGTGAGGGAGAAGGGAGGAACACTGAAGCTTTCTTT	CAWSEGEGRNTEAFF
-	13	TRBD1	TRBV30	TRBJ1-1	TGTGCCTGGAGTCCTGACAGGGAGGCTGAAGCTTTCTTT	CAWSPDREAEAFF
-	13	TRBD1	TRBV5-1	TRBJ2-7	TGCGCCAGCAGCGTGGGACAGTCCTACGAGCAGTACTTC	CASSVGQSYEQYF
once	13	-	TRBV11-2	TRBJ2-7	TGTGCCAGCAGCTTAGATTTTAGGTACGAGCAGTACTTC	CASSLDFRYEQYF
-	14	-	TRBV19	TRBJ2-7	TGTGCCAGTAGTATTGGGCGTTACGCCTACGAGCAGTACTTC	CASSIGRYAYEQYF
-	15	TRBD2	TRBV25-1	TRBJ2-7	TGTGCCAGCAGTGATGGGGCGGGAGACTCCTACGAGCAGTACTTC	CASSDGAGDSYEQYF
few	14	TRBD2	TRBV9	TRBJ2-7	TGTGCCAGCAGCGTAAGTAGCGGGACCTACGAGCAGTACTTC	CASSVSSGTYEQYF
-	11	-	TRBV20-1	TRBJ1-3	TGCAGTGCTACCCAGCCAAACACCATATATTTT	CSATQPNTIYF
-	12	-	TRBV29-1	TRBJ1-1	TGCAGCGTTGATGGGGTAAACACTGAAGCTTTCTTT	CSVDGVNTEAFF
once	17	TRBD2	TRBV11-2	TRBJ2-7	TGTGCCAGCAGCCGTAGGGGACTAGCGGGAGATGCGAAAGAGCAGTACTTC	CASSRRGLAGDAKEQYF
-	13	-	TRBV7-9	TRBJ2-1	TGTGCCAGCAGCCCCTTGAGTCCTTCTGAGCAGTTCTTC	CASSPLSPSEQFF
-	18	-	TRBV28	TRBJ1-1	TGTGCCAGCAGTTTTAAGATTTTAAAGAGGGCAGAAAACACTGAAGCTTTCTTT	CASSFKILKRAENTEAFF
-	14	-	TRBV11-2	TRBJ1-1	TGTGCCAGCAGCTTACGGACCGGGGGCACTGAAGCTTTCTTT	CASSLRTGGTEAFF
-	15	TRBD2	TRBV6-1	TRBJ2-1	TGTGCCAGCAGTGGCGGGACTAGCGGGAACAATGAGCAGTTCTTC	CASSGGTSGNNEQFF
-	14	TRBD1	TRBV7-2	TRBJ2-1	TGTGCCAGCAGCCCTCGACAGGGGTACAATGAGCAGTTCTTC	CASSPRQGYNEQFF
few	14	TRBD1	TRBV27	TRBJ2-7	TGTGCCAGCGGGGTAAGACAGGGTCCCTACGAGCAGTACTTC	CASGVRQGPYEQYF
-	13	-	TRBV9	TRBJ2-7	TGTGCCAGCAGCCCCCGAGGGGTGGAAGAGCAGTACTTC	CASSPRGVEEQYF